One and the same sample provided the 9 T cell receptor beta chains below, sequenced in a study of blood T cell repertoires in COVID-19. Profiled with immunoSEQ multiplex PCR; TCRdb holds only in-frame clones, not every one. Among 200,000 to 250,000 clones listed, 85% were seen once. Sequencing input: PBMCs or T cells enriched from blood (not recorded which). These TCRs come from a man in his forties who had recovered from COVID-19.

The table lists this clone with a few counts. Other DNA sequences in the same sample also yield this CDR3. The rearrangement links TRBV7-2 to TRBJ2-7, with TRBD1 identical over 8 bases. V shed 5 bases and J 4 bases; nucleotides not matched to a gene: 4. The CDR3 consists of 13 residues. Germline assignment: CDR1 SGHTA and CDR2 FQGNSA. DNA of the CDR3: TGTGCCAGCAGCCCCGGACAGGGTTACGAGCAGTACTTC. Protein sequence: CASSPGQGYEQYF.

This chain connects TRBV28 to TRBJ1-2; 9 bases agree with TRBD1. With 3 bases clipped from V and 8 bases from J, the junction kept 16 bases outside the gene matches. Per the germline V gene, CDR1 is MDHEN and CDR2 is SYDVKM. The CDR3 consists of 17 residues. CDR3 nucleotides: TGTGCCAGCAGTTTGACGTCTCTGGGACAGGGCCAAAACGGCTACACCTTC. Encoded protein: CASSLTSLGQGQNGYTF.

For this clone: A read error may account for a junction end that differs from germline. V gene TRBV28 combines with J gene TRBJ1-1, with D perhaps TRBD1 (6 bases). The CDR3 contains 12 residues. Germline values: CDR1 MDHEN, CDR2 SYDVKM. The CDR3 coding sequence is TGTGCCAGCAGTTCACCCCAAACAGGGTTTCTCTTT. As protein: CASSSPQTGFLF.

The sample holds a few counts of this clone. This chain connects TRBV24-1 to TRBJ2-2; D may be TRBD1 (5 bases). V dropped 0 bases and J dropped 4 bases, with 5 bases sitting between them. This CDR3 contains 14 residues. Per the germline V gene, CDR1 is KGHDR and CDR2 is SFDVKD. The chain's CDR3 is CATSDLQGTGELFF. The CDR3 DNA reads TGTGCCACCAGTGATTTGCAGGGCACCGGGGAGCTGTTTTTT.

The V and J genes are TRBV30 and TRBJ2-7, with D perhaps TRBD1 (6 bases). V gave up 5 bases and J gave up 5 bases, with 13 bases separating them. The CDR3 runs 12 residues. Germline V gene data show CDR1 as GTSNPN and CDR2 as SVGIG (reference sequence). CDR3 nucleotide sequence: TGTGCCTGGCTACAGGGAAGCCACGAGCAGTACTTC. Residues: CAWLQGSHEQYF.

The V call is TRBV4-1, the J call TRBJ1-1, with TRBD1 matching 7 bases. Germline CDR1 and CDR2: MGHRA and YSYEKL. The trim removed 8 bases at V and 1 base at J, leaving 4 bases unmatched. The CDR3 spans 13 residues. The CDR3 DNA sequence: TGCGCCAGCGCGGACAGGCGGAACACTGAAGCTTTCTTT. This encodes CASADRRNTEAFF.

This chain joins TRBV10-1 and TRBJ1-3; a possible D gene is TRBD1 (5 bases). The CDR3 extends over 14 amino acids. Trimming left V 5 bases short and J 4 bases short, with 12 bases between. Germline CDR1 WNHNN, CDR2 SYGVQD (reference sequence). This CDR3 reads CASSKRDFGNTIYF. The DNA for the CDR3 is TGCGCCAGCAGTAAAAGGGACTTCGGAAACACCATATATTTT.

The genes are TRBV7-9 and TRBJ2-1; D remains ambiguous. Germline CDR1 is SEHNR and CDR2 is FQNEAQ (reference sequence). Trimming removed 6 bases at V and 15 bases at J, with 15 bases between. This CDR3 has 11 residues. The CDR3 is CASSPDKTRFF. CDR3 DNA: TGTGCCAGCAGTCCAGACAAAACTCGGTTCTTC.

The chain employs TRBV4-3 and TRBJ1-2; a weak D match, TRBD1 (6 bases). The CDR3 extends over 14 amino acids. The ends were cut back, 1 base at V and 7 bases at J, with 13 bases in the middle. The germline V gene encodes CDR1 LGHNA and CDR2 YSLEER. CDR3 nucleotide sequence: TGCGCCAGCAGCCAAGCCCCCGAGACAGGTGGCTACACCTTC. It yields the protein CASSQAPETGGYTF.